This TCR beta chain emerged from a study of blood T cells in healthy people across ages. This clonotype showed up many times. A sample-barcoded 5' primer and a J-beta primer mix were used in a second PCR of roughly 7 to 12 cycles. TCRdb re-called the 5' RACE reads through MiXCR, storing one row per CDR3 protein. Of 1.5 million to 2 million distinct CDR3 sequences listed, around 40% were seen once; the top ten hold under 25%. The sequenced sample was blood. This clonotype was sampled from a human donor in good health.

CDR3 nucleotide sequence: TGCAGCGTTGAAGGATCTACCGGGGGCTACACCTTC. It encodes CSVEGSTGGYTF. The rearrangement joins TRBV29-1 to TRBJ1-2; no reliable D call. The ends were cut back, 1 base at V and 8 bases at J, with 11 bases in the middle. The CDR3 loop spans 12 amino acids. The V gene's germline CDR1 is SQVTM and CDR2 ANQGSEA.